Listed below are T cell receptor beta chains from one sample, sequenced in a study of cytomegalovirus exposure and HLA in healthy donors. Produced via immunoSEQ multiplex PCR; TCRdb's table is partial and in-frame only. The data show just over 40,000 clones, and the top ten clones hold 6% to 6.5%. The sample taken for sequencing was PBMCs. The receptor set was obtained from a man aged 25-45 years in good health and CMV-seronegative. CDR3s include the opening cysteine and the closing phenylalanine or tryptophan. The D gene is left open where the match is weak.

length | J | D | V | DNA | CDR3
14 | TRBJ1-2 | NA | TRBV4-1 | TGCGCCAGCAGCCAAACACAGGACAACTATGGCTACACCTTC | CASSQTQDNYGYTF
14 | TRBJ2-3 | NA | TRBV19 | TGTGCCAGTAGTATAGTCGGGAAGACAGATACGCAGTATTTT | CASSIVGKTDTQYF
16 | TRBJ2-7 | TRBD2 | TRBV5-4 | TGTGCCAGCAGCTTGGCTCGGCGGGGGGGCCTTCACGAGCAGTACTTC | CASSLARRGGLHEQYF
18 | TRBJ2-2 | NA | TRBV5-1 | TGCGCCAGCAGCCCCCGACAGGCCGCCCGGGCGAACACCGGGGAGCTGTTTTTT | CASSPRQAARANTGELFF
16 | TRBJ1-6 | NA | TRBV4-2 | TGTGCCAGCAGCCAAGTGGCGGGACTTAGGGATTCACCCCTCCACTTT | CASSQVAGLRDSPLHF
14 | TRBJ2-7 | TRBD1 | TRBV5-1 | TGCGCCAGCAGGGCCGGGACAGGGTCTCAGGAGCAGTACTTC | CASRAGTGSQEQYF
15 | TRBJ1-1 | TRBD1 | TRBV6-5 | TGTGCCAGCAGTGGACAGGGGTTCGGGATGACTGAAGCTTTCTTT | CASSGQGFGMTEAFF
13 | TRBJ1-2 | TRBD1 | TRBV5-1 | TGCGCCAGCAGCTCTCATACAGGGGAAGGCTACACCTTC | CASSSHTGEGYTF
17 | TRBJ2-3 | NA | TRBV7-9 | TGTGCCAGCAGCCCAAGAGGCCTATCCTTTGCCCCCGATACGCAGTATTTT | CASSPRGLSFAPDTQYF
16 | TRBJ1-1 | NA | TRBV27 | TGTGCCAGCAGTACACCGGACAGAACGGCGAACACTGAAGCTTTCTTT | CASSTPDRTANTEAFF
18 | TRBJ2-2 | TRBD1 | TRBV4-1 | TGCGCCAGCAGCCAAGTCTTGGTCCCGGACAGGGTCACCGGGGAGCTGTTTTTT | CASSQVLVPDRVTGELFF
14 | TRBJ2-7 | NA | TRBV11-1 | TGTGCCAGCAGCTTAAGGAGATCTCCCTACGAGCAGTACTTC | CASSLRRSPYEQYF
14 | TRBJ1-6 | NA | TRBV2 | TGTGCCAGCAGACCAGGGATCTATAATTCACCCCTCCACTTT | CASRPGIYNSPLHF
15 | TRBJ2-1 | TRBD2 | TRBV2 | TGTGCCAGCAGTGAGCGAGGCGGGAGTGGCAATGAGCAGTTCTTC | CASSERGGSGNEQFF
15 | TRBJ1-3 | NA | TRBV9 | TGTGCCAGCAGTCGGCAGGGGATCTCTGGAAACACCATATATTTT | CASSRQGISGNTIYF
14 | TRBJ2-7 | NA | TRBV5-4 | TGTGCCAGCAGCTTGGGCAGGGGAAGGCACGAGCAGTACTTC | CASSLGRGRHEQYF
14 | TRBJ2-1 | TRBD2 | TRBV30 | TGTGCCTGGAGTTCAGGGACTAGCTACAATGAGCAGTTCTTC | CAWSSGTSYNEQFF
20 | TRBJ2-6 | TRBD2 | TRBV5-4 | TGTGCCAGCAGCGTCGGTGGGGGTACTAGCGGGAGCCCTGGGGCCAACGTCCTGACTTTC | CASSVGGGTSGSPGANVLTF
14 | TRBJ1-1 | NA | TRBV28 | TGTGCCAGCAGTTTGACAGCAAGGCACTGGGAAGCTTTCTTT | CASSLTARHWEAFF
15 | TRBJ1-5 | TRBD1 | TRBV7-2 | TGTGCCAGCAGCCCAGGGGGCTGGCCCGGTCAGCCCCAGCATTTT | CASSPGGWPGQPQHF
12 | TRBJ1-2 | TRBD1 | TRBV19 | TGTGCCAGTAGTGTCACAGGGGCGTACTACACCTTC | CASSVTGAYYTF